This T cell receptor (beta chain) was recorded in a study of early T cells in non-severe SARS-CoV-2 infection (dated by TCRdb to the early 2020s). About the full investigation: Bulk RNA from unsorted whole blood was used for TCR sequencing, so alpha and beta chains could not be paired.

Libraries were made using 5' RACE. For sequencing, a NextSeq 500 was employed. The TCR library protocol attached unique molecular identifiers to individual cDNA molecules to correct for sequencing error and PCR bias. Sequencing covered both TCR alpha and beta chains, and within each sample the abundances of alpha and beta sequences were tightly co-correlated. The study's own analysis went as follows. Decombinator V4 was used to perform V gene, J gene and CDR3 annotation of TCR sequences. TCRs were defined as expanded if a significant change between any two time points was detected under a Poisson model with p below 0.0001. TCR abundances were normalised to the total number of TCRs sequenced per sample and expressed as counts per million. MAIT TCRs were defined by TRAV1-2 paired with TRAJ12, TRAJ20 or TRAJ33, and iNKT TCRs by TRAV10 paired with TRAJ18. VDJdb, accessed 1 November 2021, was searched for CMV, EBV and SARS-CoV-2 annotated TCRs, with TCRs annotated for multiple antigens excluded. Using fastp trimming at Q25 and MiXCR clonotype assembly, TCRdb reanalyzed the public sequencing data and kept in-frame beta chains. Merged by CDR3 protein, the rows form single entries marked with the most common genes and DNA. Here the V and J calls rest on TCRdb's processing, not on the authors' analysis. This sample has roughly 66,000 distinct CDR3 sequences in its table, and roughly 9.1% of those were observed once. About 3.5% of the sample rests with the top ten.

This clonotype was counted many times. Its binding antigen is unknown. The sample holds no much larger clone one base away, and base qualities are not on file. Set within a cohort of healthcare workers in London, UK, this nested case-control study involved weekly PCR testing of nasopharyngeal swabs along with blood sampling. Healthcare workers were recruited during the week of the UK lockdown, between 23 and 31 March 2020, and followed weekly for up to 16 weeks. The investigation overall reported the following: VDJdb matching was skewed toward anti-spike CD8 responses, so virus-specific expansions were likely underestimated and private and CD4 specificities were missed.

The germline V gene yields SGHRS for CDR1 and YFSETQ for CDR2. The germline V end is reduced by 2 bases and the J end by 7 bases; junction bases left unmatched: 9. Including cysteine and phenylalanine, the CDR3 has 17 amino acids. Only the CDR3 portion is preserved as DNA: 51 bases, with reading frame beginning at the first base. Recombination joined TRBV5-1 with TRBJ2-1, and 13 junctional nucleotides match TRBD2. Input material: whole blood. This sequence was found in an adult who was a healthcare worker with PCR-confirmed SARS-CoV-2 infection or an uninfected control (not recorded which). The DNA sequence is given as TGCGCCAGCAGCTTTTCTACTAGCGGGAGGGCCGGGAATGAGCAGTTCTTC. Its protein product is CASSFSTSGRAGNEQFF.